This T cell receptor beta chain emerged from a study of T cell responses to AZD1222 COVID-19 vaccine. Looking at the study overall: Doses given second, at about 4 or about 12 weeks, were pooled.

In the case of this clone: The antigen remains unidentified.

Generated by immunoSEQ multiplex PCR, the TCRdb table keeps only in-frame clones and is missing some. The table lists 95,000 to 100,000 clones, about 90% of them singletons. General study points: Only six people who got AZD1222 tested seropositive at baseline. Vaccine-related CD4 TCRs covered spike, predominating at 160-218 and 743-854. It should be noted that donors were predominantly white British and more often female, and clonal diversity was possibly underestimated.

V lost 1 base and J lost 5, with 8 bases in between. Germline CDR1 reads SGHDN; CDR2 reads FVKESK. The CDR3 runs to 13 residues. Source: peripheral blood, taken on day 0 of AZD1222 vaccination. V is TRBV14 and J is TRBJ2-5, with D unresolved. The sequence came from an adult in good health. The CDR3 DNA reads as TGTGCCAGCAGCCAAGGGTTAGGGGAGACCCAGTACTTC. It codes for CASSQGLGETQYF.